The 20 T cell receptor beta chains given below trace back to one sample, sequenced in a study of identical twins. TCRdb ran MiXCR on the 5' RACE reads and lists one entry per CDR3 protein. This sample has around 500,000 distinct CDR3 sequences, with over 12% found just once. This same sample was also part of a study on yellow fever vaccine responses in identical twins.

Specimen: CD4+ T cells sorted from blood. The receptors were sampled from a woman between 18 and 29 years old in good health.

The chain employs TRBV28 and TRBJ2-3; the D gene is possibly TRBD1 (6 bases). Germline V gives CDR1 MDHEN, CDR2 SYDVKM. V gave up 5 bases and J gave up 0 bases, with 18 bases separating them. The CDR3 is 17 amino acids. CDR3 protein: CASSTHRTGPSTDTQYF. DNA of the CDR3: TGTGCCAGCAGTACCCATCGAACAGGGCCTAGCACAGATACGCAGTATTTT.

The chain uses TRBV6-2 or TRBV6-3 and TRBJ1-1; D might be TRBD1 (6 bases). Germline values: CDR1 MNHEY, CDR2 SVGEGT. This CDR3 is built from 16 residues. V lost 2 bases, J lost 11 bases, and 24 bases lay in between. The CDR3 DNA follows: TGTGCCAGCAGTTACGGGGGCTCCGTGGTCCCAGAATGGGCTTTCTTT. This sequence encodes CASSYGGSVVPEWAFF.

This clonotype was detected a few times. The genes are TRBV10-3 and TRBJ2-3, with 8 bases that match TRBD2. The germline gives CDR1 ENHRY, CDR2 SYGVKD. This CDR3 has 16 amino acids. V was clipped by 6 bases and J by 1 base; unmatched bases: 9. The CDR3 reads CAIRRAGGKGTDTQYF. The CDR3 nucleotides are TGTGCCATCAGGAGGGCGGGGGGAAAGGGCACAGATACGCAGTATTTT.

The chain joins TRBV29-1 to TRBJ2-1; D call uncertain. The CDR3 covers 15 residues. Germline lookup yields CDR1 SQVTM and CDR2 ANQGSEA. V lost 1 base, J lost 4 bases, and 14 bases lay in between. This CDR3 reads CSVEALPPRYNEQFF. CDR3 nucleotides: TGCAGCGTTGAAGCCTTGCCACCCCGTTACAATGAGCAGTTCTTC.

Only a few counts were recorded for this clonotype. The chain uses TRBV28 and TRBJ2-7, with 8 bases identical to TRBD2. CDR1 is MDHEN, CDR2 SYDVKM, per germline. V trimming: 4 bases; J trimming: 2 bases; junction bases outside the gene matches: 4. This CDR3 region has 14 residues. CDR3 protein: CASSSSGPTYEQYF. Written as DNA, the CDR3 is TGTGCCAGCAGTTCTAGCGGGCCTACCTACGAGCAGTACTTC.

This clonotype was counted at least ten times. V is TRBV20-1 and J is TRBJ2-7; D unclear. V dropped 0 bases and J dropped 2 bases, with 17 bases sitting between them. The CDR3 has 16 amino acids. CDR1 and CDR2 (germline): DFQATT, SNEGSKA (reference sequence). CDR3 sequence: CSARDTAKRDPYEQYF. Written as DNA, the CDR3 is TGCAGTGCTAGAGATACGGCAAAAAGGGATCCCTACGAGCAGTACTTC.

This chain joins TRBV2 and TRBJ2-7; 14 bases are a match to TRBD2. This CDR3 contains 16 residues. Germline V lookup: CDR1 SNHLY, CDR2 FYNNEI. With V trimmed by 8 bases and J by 2 bases, 8 bases remained unmatched. The CDR3 is CASPDSGLAGAYEQYF. The CDR3 nucleotides read TGTGCCAGCCCGGACTCGGGACTAGCGGGAGCCTACGAGCAGTACTTC.

This clonotype has more than one count but fewer than ten. The rearrangement uses TRBV24-1 and TRBJ2-5; tentatively, D is TRBD1 or TRBD2 (5 bases each). The germline V and J ends were trimmed by 1 base and 5 bases, with 10 bases remaining between them. The CDR3 sequence is 14 residues long. Looked up from germline, CDR1 is KGHDR and CDR2 is SFDVKD. This CDR3 is CATSDFGAAETQYF. DNA of the CDR3: TGTGCCACCAGTGATTTCGGGGCCGCGGAGACCCAGTACTTC.

This clonotype was seen only a few times. The chain employs TRBV14 and TRBJ2-3, with 7 nucleotides matching TRBD2. The CDR3 covers 16 residues. The V and J ends lost 5 bases and 3 bases, in that order; junction bases with no gene match: 11. Per the germline V gene, CDR1 is SGHDN and CDR2 is FVKESK. CDR3 loop: CASSINALAVTDTQYF. The CDR3 DNA reads TGTGCCAGCAGCATTAATGCCCTAGCGGTTACAGATACGCAGTATTTT.

This chain joins TRBV5-1 and TRBJ1-2; 9 bases line up with TRBD1. The V gene end was trimmed by 4 bases and the J gene end by 6 bases; junction bases not matched to a gene: 13. Per germline, CDR1 SGHRS and CDR2 YFSETQ. The CDR3 extends over 16 amino acids. CDR3 DNA sequence: TGCGCCAGCAGCCCACCGGGACAGGGATTTTTACATGGCTACACCTTC. The encoded protein is CASSPPGQGFLHGYTF.

This clonotype was seen repeatedly, ten times or more. This chain connects TRBV5-1 to TRBJ2-3, with TRBD1 matching over 12 bases. The CDR3 covers 19 residues. The ends lost 4 bases at V and 0 bases at J; junction bases unmatched: 12. Germline V gives CDR1 SGHRS, CDR2 YFSETQ. CDR3 DNA: TGCGCCAGCAGCCTACGGGGACAGGGGGCGTTTGCTAGCACAGATACGCAGTATTTT. It codes for CASSLRGQGAFASTDTQYF.

The chain carries TRBV5-5 and TRBJ2-5, with 8 bases fitting TRBD2. Germline CDR1 reads SGHKS; CDR2 reads YYEKEE (reference sequence). The CDR3 extends over 15 amino acids. V gave up 2 bases and J gave up 2 bases; unmatched junction bases: 5. The DNA of the CDR3 is TGTGCCAGCAGCTTAACTAGCGGAAGACAAGAGACCCAGTACTTC. Translating gives CASSLTSGRQETQYF. The whole variable domain, filled in from reference TRBV5-5 and TRBJ2-5, reads DAGVTQSPTHLIKTRGQQVTLRCSPISGHKSVSWYQQVLGQGPQFIFQYYEKEERGRGNFPDRFSARQFPNYSSELNVNALLLGDSALYLCASSLTSGRQETQYFGPGTRLLVL.

This clonotype was seen repeatedly, ten times or more. This chain joins TRBV12-3 or TRBV12-4 and TRBJ2-3, with D uncertain. Trimming pared 3 bases from V and 0 bases from J, leaving 7 bases between. The CDR3 is 14 amino acids. CDR3: CASSFEASTDTQYF. CDR3 sequence (DNA): TGTGCCAGCAGTTTCGAGGCCAGCACAGATACGCAGTATTTT.

The chain combines TRBV19 with TRBJ2-7, with TRBD1 matching over 9 bases. The J segment lost 1 base and the V segment lost 11 bases, leaving 6 bases of the junction unmatched. The CDR3 runs 13 residues. Germline-derived CDR1 and CDR2 are LNHDA and SQIVND (reference sequence). In DNA, the CDR3 is TGTGCCTGCGGACAGGGGAGTTCCTACGAGCAGTACTTC. Translated, it gives CACGQGSSYEQYF.

The CDR3: CSVTLGLNTEAFF. CDR3 DNA: TGCAGCGTTACTTTGGGGCTGAACACTGAAGCTTTCTTT. This sequence joins TRBV29-1 and TRBJ1-1; possible D gene TRBD1, 5 bases. The CDR3 covers 13 residues. Germline values: CDR1 SQVTM, CDR2 ANQGSEA. Trimming left V 5 bases short and J 0 bases short, with 10 bases between.

The chain employs TRBV5-1 and TRBJ1-1, with TRBD1 identical over 7 bases. Per the germline V gene, CDR1 is SGHRS and CDR2 is YFSETQ. V trimming: 0 bases; J trimming: 5 bases; junction bases outside the gene matches: 4. The CDR3 contains 14 residues. The chain's CDR3 is CASSLALQGTEAFF. The CDR3 DNA sequence: TGCGCCAGCAGCTTGGCGTTACAGGGGACTGAAGCTTTCTTT.

J is TRBJ1-6 and V is TRBV5-5, with a weak D call TRBD1 (5 bases). The germline gives CDR1 SGHKS, CDR2 YYEKEE (reference sequence). The V and J ends lost 4 bases and 0 bases respectively, with 14 bases between them. The CDR3 runs to 17 residues. The chain's CDR3 is CASSNRIPSSYNSPLHF. The CDR3 DNA is TGTGCCAGCAGCAACAGGATTCCGAGCTCCTATAATTCACCCCTCCACTTT. The entire variable domain, with the rest obtained from reference TRBV5-5 and TRBJ1-6, is as follows: DAGVTQSPTHLIKTRGQQVTLRCSPISGHKSVSWYQQVLGQGPQFIFQYYEKEERGRGNFPDRFSARQFPNYSSELNVNALLLGDSALYLCASSNRIPSSYNSPLHFGNGTRLTVT.

This clonotype was seen only a few times. The CDR3 spells CASSHFGQGASYEQYF. The CDR3 DNA sequence: TGTGCCAGCAGCCACTTTGGGCAGGGGGCCTCCTACGAGCAGTACTTC. The V gene is TRBV3-1, the J gene TRBJ2-7; 8 positions match TRBD1. The V segment lost 3 bases and the J segment 0 bases; nucleotides outside the gene matches: 7. This CDR3 has 16 amino acids. The germline CDR1 and CDR2 sequences are LGHDT and YNNKEL (reference sequence).

There are a few counts of this clonotype. V gene TRBV5-1 combines with J gene TRBJ2-5; D possibly matches TRBD1 or TRBD2 (5 bases each). The germline gives CDR1 SGHRS, CDR2 YFSETQ. The V gene lost 4 bases and the J gene lost 5 bases, with 18 bases spanning the gap. The CDR3 runs 15 residues. The CDR3 spells CASSGPSGTMETQYF. The CDR3 DNA is TGCGCCAGCAGCGGGCCCTCCGGGACGATGGAGACCCAGTACTTC.

V usage is TRBV3-1 and J usage is TRBJ1-2; weak D call: TRBD1 (5 bases). The V gene lost 0 bases and the J gene lost 3 bases, with 8 bases spanning the gap. The CDR3 extends over 14 amino acids. Germline V gene lookup returns CDR1 LGHDT and CDR2 YNNKEL (reference sequence). This chain's CDR3 is CASSQEGLDYGYTF. CDR3 DNA sequence: TGTGCCAGCAGCCAAGAGGGACTCGACTATGGCTACACCTTC.